What follows describes a single T cell receptor (beta chain). Its matching antigen is unknown. The germline V gene encodes CDR1 SGHNT and CDR2 YYREEE (reference sequence). The CDR3 runs 16 residues. With 0 bases clipped from V and 3 bases from J, the junction kept 5 bases outside the gene matches. The data originate from a study of cytomegalovirus exposure and HLA in healthy donors. Across the study: Approximately 190 million T cells yielded more than 95 million unique TCR beta sequences, as an earlier analysis found.

Researchers ran the PCR with 60 Vbeta and 13 Jbeta primers. Assay: immunoSEQ multiplex PCR; the TCRdb copy retains only in-frame clones and omits some. The specimen's table records 65,000 to 85,000 clones. Notes on the study in general: Segments of the TCR beta V type were, in most cases, productive about 87% or about 30% of the time in an earlier analysis. A later analysis showed HLA-associated TCR beta chains outstripping equally common others in clonal expansion.

The chain links TRBV5-4 to TRBJ2-5; 10 bases are shared with TRBD1. The sample was PBMCs. The TCR comes from a female donor in good health and CMV-seropositive. The chain's CDR3 is CASSLVPGTGEETQYF. The CDR3 DNA is TGTGCCAGCAGCTTGGTTCCCGGGACAGGGGAAGAGACCCAGTACTTC.